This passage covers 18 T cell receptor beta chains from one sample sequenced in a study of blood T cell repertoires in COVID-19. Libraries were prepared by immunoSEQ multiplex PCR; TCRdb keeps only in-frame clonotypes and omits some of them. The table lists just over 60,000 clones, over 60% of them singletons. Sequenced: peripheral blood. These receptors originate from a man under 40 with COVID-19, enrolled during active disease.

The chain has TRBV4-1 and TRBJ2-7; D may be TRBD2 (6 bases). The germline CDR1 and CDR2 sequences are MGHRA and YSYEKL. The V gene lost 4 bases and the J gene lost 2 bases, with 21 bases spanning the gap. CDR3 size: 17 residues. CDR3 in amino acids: CASSRSGFPLTTYEQYF. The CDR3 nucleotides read TGCGCCAGCAGCCGCAGCGGGTTCCCTCTTACTACCTACGAGCAGTACTTC.

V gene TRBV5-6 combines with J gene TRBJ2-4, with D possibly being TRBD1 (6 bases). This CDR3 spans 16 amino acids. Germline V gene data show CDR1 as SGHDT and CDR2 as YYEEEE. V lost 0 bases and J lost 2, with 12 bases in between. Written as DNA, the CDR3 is TGTGCCAGCAGCTTGGCCGCAGGGGCGACCAAAAACATTCAGTACTTC. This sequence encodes CASSLAAGATKNIQYF.

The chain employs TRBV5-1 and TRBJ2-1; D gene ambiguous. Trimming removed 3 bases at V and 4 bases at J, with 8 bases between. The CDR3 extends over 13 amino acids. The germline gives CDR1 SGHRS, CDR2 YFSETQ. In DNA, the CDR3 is TGCGCCAGCAGCTCCGCAGATTACAATGAGCAGTTCTTC. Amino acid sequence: CASSSADYNEQFF.

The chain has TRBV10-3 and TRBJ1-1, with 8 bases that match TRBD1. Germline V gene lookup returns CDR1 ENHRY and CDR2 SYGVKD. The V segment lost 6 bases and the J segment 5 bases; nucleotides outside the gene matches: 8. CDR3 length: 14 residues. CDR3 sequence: CAISPTGEGTEAFF. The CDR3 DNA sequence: TGTGCCATCAGCCCGACAGGGGAAGGGACTGAAGCTTTCTTT.

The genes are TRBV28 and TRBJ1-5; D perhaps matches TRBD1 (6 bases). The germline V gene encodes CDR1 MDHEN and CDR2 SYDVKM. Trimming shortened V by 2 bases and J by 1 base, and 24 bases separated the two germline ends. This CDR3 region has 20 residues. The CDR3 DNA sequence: TGTGCCAGCAGTTTAAATTCCAGTCAGATCTGGGACATCAGCAATCAGCCCCAGCATTTT. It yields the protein CASSLNSSQIWDISNQPQHF.

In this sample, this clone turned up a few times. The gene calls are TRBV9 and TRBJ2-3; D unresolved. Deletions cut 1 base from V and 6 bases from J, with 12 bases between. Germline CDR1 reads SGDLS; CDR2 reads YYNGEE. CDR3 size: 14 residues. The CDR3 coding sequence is TGTGCCAGCAGCGTACGTAGTTCTTTGGATACGCAGTATTTT. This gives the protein CASSVRSSLDTQYF.

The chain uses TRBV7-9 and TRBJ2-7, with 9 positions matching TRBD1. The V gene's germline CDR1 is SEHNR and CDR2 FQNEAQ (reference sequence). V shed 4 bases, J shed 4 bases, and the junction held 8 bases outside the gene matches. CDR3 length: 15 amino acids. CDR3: CASSSPGQGVYEQYF. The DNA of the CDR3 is TGTGCCAGCAGCTCCCCGGGACAGGGTGTGTACGAGCAGTACTTC.

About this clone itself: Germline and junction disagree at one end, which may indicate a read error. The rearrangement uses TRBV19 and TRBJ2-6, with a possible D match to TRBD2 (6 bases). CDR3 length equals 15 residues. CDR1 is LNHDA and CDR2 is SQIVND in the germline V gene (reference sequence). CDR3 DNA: TGTGCCAGTAGTATAGTACTAGCTGGGGCCAACGTCCCGACTTTC. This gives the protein CASSIVLAGANVPTF.

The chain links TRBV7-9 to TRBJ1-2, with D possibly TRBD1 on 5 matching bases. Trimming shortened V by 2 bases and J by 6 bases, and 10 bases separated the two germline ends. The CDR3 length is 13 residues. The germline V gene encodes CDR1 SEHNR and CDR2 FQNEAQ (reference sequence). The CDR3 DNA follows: TGTGCCAGCAGCTTAAATGGGGCTGATGGCTACACCTTC. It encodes CASSLNGADGYTF.

The CDR3 sequence: CASSDRVSNQPQHF. The CDR3 nucleotides read TGTGCCAGCAGTGACAGGGTTAGCAATCAGCCCCAGCATTTT. V and J are TRBV6-1 and TRBJ1-5; possibly TRBD1 for D (5 bases). V shed 3 bases and J shed 0 bases, with 6 bases lying between them. CDR3 length equals 14 residues. Germline lookup yields CDR1 MNHNS and CDR2 SASEGT.

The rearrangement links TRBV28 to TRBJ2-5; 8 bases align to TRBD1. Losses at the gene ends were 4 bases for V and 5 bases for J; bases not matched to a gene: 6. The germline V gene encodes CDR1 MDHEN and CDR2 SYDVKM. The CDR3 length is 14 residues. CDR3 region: CASSWAGGGETQYF. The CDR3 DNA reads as TGTGCCAGCAGTTGGGCAGGGGGCGGGGAGACCCAGTACTTC.

The chain's CDR3 is CAWSPGLAGFETQYF. DNA for the CDR3: TGTGCCTGGAGTCCCGGACTAGCGGGGTTCGAGACCCAGTACTTC. V usage is TRBV30 and J usage is TRBJ2-5; 12 nucleotides agree with TRBD2. Germline V CDR1 and CDR2: GTSNPN, SVGIG (reference sequence). This CDR3 region has 15 residues. J lost 5 bases, V lost 2 bases, and 6 bases had no gene match.

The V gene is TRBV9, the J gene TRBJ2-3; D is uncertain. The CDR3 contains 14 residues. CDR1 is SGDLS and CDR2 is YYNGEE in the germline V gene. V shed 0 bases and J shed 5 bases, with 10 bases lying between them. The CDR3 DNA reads TGTGCCAGCAGCGTAGAAAGCCCGCAAGATACGCAGTATTTT. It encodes CASSVESPQDTQYF.

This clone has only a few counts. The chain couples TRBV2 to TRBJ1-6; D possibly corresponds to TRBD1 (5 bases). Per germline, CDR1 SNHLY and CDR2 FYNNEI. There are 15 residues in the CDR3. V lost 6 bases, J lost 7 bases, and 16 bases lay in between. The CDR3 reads CASRPDGTDNSPLHF. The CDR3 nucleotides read TGTGCCAGCAGACCGGATGGGACTGACAATTCACCCCTCCACTTT.

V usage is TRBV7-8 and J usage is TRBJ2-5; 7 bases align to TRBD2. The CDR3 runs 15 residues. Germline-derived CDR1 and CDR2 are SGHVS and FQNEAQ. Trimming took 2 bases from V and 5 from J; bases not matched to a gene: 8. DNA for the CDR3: TGTGCCAGCAGCTTATCTAGCGGAAATACGGAGACCCAGTACTTC. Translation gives CASSLSSGNTETQYF.

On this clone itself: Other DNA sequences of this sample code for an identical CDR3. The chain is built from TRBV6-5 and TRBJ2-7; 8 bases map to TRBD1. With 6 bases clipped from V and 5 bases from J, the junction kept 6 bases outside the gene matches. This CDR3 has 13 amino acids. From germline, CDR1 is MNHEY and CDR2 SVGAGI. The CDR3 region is CASSRDRGHEQYF. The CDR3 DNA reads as TGTGCCAGCAGCCGCGACAGGGGTCACGAGCAGTACTTC.

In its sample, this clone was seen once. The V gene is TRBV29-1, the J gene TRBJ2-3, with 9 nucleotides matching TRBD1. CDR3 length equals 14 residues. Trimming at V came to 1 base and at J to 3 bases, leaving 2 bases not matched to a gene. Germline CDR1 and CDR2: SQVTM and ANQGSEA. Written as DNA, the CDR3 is TGCAGCGTTGAAGTCGGGACAGGGACAGATACGCAGTATTTT. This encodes CSVEVGTGTDTQYF.

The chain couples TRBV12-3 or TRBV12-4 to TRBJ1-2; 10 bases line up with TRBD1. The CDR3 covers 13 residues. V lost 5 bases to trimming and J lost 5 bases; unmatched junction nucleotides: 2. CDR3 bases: TGTGCCAGCAGTCGGACAGGGGGTTATGGCTACACCTTC. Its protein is CASSRTGGYGYTF.